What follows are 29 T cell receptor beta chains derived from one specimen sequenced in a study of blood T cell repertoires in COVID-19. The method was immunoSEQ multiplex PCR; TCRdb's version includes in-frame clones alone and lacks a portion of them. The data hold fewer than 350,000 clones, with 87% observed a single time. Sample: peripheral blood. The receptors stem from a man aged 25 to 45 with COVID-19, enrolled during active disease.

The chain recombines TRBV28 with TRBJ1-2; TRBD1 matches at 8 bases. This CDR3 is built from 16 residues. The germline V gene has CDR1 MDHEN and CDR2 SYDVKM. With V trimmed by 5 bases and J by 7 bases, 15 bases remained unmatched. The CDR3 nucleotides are TGTGCCAGCAGTCATGCATTCCCCGGGACAGGACTTGGCTACACCTTC. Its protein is CASSHAFPGTGLGYTF.

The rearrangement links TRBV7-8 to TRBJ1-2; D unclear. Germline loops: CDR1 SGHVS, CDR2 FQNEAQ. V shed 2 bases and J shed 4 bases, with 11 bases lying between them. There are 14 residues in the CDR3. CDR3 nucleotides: TGTGCCAGCAGCTTATTTCCGGAGTCCTATGGCTACACCTTC. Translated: CASSLFPESYGYTF. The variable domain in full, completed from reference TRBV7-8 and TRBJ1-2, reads GAGVSQSPRYKVAKRGQDVALRCDPISGHVSLFWYQQALGQGPEFLTYFQNEAQLDKSGLPSDRFFAERPEGSVSTLKIQRTQQEDSAVYLCASSLFPESYGYTFGSGTRLTVV.

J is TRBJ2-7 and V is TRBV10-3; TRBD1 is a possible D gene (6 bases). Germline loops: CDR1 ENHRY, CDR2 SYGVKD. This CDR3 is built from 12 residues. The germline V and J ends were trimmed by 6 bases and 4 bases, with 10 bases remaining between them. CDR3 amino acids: CAIRDSEYEQYF. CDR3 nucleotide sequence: TGTGCCATCAGGGACAGCGAGTACGAGCAGTACTTC.

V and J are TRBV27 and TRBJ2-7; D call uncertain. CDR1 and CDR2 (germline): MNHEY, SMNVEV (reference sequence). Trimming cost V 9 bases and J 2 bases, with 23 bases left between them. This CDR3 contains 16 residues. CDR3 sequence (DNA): TGTGCCAGTAACTCTAAAGGAGACGGAAATCCCTACGAGCAGTACTTC. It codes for CASNSKGDGNPYEQYF.

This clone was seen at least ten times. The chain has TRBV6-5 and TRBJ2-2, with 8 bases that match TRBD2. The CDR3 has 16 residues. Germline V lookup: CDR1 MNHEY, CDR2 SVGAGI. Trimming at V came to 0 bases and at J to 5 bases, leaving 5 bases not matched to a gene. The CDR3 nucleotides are TGTGCCAGCAGTTACTCGCCCAGCGGGAGAACCGGGGAGCTGTTTTTT. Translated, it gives CASSYSPSGRTGELFF.

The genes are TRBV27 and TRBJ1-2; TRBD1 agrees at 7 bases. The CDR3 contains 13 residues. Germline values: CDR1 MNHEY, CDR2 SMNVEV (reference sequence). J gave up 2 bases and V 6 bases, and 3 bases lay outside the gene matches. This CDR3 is CASSPGQNYGYTF. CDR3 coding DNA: TGTGCCAGCAGCCCGGGACAGAACTATGGCTACACCTTC.

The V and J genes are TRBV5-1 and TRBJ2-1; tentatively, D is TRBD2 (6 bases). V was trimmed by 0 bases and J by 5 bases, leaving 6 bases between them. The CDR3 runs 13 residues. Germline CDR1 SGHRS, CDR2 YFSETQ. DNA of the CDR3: TGCGCCAGCAGCTTGGTAGCGGACAATGAGCAGTTCTTC. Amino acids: CASSLVADNEQFF. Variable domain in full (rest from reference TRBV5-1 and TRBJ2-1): KAGVTQTPRYLIKTRGQQVTLSCSPISGHRSVSWYQQTPGQGLQFLFEYFSETQRNKGNFPGRFSGRQFSNSRSEMNVSTLELGDSALYLCASSLVADNEQFFGPGTRLTVL.

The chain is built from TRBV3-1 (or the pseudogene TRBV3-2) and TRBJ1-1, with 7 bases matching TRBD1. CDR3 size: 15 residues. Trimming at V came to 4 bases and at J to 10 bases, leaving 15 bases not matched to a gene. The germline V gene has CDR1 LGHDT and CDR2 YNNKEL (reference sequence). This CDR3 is CASSPTSTGEAGAFF. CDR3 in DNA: TGTGCCAGCAGCCCTACTAGTACAGGGGAGGCGGGAGCTTTCTTT.

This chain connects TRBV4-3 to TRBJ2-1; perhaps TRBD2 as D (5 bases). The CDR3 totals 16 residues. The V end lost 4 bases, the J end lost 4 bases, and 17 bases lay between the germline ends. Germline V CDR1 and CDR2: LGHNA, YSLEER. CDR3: CASSPRFGPGYNEQFF. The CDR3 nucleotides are TGCGCCAGCAGCCCTAGATTTGGGCCGGGATACAATGAGCAGTTCTTC.

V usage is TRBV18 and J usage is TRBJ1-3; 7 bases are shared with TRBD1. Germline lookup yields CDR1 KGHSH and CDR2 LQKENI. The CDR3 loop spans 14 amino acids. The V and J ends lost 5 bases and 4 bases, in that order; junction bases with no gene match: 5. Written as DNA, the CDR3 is TGTGCCAGCTCAGCCGGGACAGTCGGAAACACCATATATTTT. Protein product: CASSAGTVGNTIYF.

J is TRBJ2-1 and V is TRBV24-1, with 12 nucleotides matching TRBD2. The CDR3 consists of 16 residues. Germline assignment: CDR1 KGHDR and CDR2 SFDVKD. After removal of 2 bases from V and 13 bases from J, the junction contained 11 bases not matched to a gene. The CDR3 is CATSDSRLAGARRQFF. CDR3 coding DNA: TGTGCCACCAGTGATTCTCGACTAGCGGGAGCTCGTCGTCAGTTCTTC.

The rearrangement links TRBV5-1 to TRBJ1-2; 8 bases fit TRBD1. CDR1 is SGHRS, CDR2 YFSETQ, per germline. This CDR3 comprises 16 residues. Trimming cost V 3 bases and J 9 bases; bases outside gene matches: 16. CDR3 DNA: TGCGCCAGCAGCTCCACCGGACAGGGCCGGGGGCAAAGCTACACCTTC. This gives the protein CASSSTGQGRGQSYTF.

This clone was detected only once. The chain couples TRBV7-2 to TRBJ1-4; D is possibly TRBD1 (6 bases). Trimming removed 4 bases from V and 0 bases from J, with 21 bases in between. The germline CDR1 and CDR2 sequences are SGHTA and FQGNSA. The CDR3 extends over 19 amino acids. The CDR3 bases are TGTGCCAGCAGCTCACCGGGACACCGAATCACGGCAACTAATGAAAAACTGTTTTTT. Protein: CASSSPGHRITATNEKLFF.

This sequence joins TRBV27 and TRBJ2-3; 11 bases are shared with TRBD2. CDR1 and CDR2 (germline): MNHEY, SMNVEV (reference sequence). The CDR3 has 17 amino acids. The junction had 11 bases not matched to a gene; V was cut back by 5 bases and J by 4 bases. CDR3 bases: TGTGCCAGCAGTCGTCCGATGGTAGCGGGAGGGTCAGATACGCAGTATTTT. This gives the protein CASSRPMVAGGSDTQYF.

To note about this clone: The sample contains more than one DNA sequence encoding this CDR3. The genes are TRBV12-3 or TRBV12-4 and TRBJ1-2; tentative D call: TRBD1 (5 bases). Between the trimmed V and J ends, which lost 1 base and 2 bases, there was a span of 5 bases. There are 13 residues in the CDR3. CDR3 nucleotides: TGTGCCAGCAGTTTAGGGGGCAACTATGGCTACACCTTC. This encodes CASSLGGNYGYTF.

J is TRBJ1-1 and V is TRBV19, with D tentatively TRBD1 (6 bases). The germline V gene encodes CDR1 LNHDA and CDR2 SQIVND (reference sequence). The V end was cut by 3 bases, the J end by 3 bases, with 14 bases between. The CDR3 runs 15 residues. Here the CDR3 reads CASSMAGAHDTEAFF. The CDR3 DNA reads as TGTGCCAGTAGTATGGCGGGGGCTCACGACACTGAAGCTTTCTTT.

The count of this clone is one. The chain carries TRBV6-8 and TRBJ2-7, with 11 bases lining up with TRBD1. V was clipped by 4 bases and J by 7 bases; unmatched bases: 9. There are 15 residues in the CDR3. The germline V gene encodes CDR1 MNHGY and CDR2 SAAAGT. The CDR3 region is CASSFPGQGAGEQYF. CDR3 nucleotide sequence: TGTGCCAGCAGTTTTCCAGGACAGGGGGCAGGGGAGCAGTACTTC.

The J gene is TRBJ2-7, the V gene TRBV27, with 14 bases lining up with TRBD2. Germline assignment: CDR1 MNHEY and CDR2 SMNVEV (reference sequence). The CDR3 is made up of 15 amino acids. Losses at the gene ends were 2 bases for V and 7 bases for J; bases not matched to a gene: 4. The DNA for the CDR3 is TGTGCCAGCAGTTTAGGGACTAGCGGGAGTAAAGAGCAGTACTTC. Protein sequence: CASSLGTSGSKEQYF.

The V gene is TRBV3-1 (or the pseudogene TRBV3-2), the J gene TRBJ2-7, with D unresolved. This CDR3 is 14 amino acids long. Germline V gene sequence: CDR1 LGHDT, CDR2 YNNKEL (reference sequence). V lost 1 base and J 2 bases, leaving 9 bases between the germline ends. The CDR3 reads CASSQGLVTYEQYF. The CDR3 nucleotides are TGTGCCAGCAGCCAAGGACTGGTTACCTACGAGCAGTACTTC.

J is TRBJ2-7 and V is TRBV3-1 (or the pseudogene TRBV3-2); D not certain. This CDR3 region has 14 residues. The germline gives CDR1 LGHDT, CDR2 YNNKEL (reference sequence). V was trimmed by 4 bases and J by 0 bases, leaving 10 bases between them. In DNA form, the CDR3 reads TGTGCCAGCAGCCCCGGGTCTGGCTCCTACGAGCAGTACTTC. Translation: CASSPGSGSYEQYF.

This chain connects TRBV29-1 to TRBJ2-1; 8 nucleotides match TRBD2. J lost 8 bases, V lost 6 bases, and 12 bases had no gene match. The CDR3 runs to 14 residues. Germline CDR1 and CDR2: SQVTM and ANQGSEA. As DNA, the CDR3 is TGCAGCGTCGGGGGGGGCCACGGTTGGGATGAGCAGTTCTTC. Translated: CSVGGGHGWDEQFF.

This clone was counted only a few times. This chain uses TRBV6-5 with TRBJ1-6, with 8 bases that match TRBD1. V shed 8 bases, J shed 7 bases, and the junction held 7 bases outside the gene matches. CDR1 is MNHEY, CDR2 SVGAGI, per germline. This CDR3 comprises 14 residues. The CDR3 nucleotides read TGTGCCAGCGGTCAGGGGGCGGACAATTCACCCCTCCACTTT. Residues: CASGQGADNSPLHF.

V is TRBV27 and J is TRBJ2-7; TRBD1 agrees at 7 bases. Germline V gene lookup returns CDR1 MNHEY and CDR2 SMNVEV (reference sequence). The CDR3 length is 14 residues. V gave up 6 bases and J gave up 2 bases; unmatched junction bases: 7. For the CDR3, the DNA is TGTGCCAGCAGCAAGGACAGGACCGCCTACGAGCAGTACTTC. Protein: CASSKDRTAYEQYF.

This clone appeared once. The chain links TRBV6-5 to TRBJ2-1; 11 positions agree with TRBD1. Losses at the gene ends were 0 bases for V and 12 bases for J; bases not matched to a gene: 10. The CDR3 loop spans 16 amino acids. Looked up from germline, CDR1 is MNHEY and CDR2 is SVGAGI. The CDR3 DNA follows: TGTGCCAGCAGTTACTCCGGGACAGGGGGTGGGAGTGGGCAGTTCTTC. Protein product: CASSYSGTGGGSGQFF.

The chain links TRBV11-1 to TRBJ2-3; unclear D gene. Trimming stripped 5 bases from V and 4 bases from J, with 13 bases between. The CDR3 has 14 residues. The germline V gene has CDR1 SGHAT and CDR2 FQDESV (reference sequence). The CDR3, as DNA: TGTGCCAGCAGCCTAAATAGAGCCCCAGATACGCAGTATTTT. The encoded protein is CASSLNRAPDTQYF. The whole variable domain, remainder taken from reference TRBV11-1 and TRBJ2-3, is EAEVAQSPRYKITEKSQAVAFWCDPISGHATLYWYRQILGQGPELLVQFQDESVVDDSQLPKDRFSAERLKGVDSTLKIQPAELGDSAMYLCASSLNRAPDTQYFGPGTRLTVL.

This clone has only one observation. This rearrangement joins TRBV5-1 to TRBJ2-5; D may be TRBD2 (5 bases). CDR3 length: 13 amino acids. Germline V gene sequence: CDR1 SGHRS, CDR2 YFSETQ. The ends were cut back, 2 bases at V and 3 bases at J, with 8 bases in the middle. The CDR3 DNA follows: TGCGCCAGCAGCTTCGGACTTGAAGAGACCCAGTACTTC. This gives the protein CASSFGLEETQYF. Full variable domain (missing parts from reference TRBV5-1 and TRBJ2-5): KAGVTQTPRYLIKTRGQQVTLSCSPISGHRSVSWYQQTPGQGLQFLFEYFSETQRNKGNFPGRFSGRQFSNSRSEMNVSTLELGDSALYLCASSFGLEETQYFGPGTRLLVL.

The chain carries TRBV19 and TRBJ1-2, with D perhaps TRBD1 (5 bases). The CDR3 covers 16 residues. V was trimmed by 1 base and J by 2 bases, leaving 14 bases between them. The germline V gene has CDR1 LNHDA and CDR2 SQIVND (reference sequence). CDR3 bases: TGTGCCAGTAGTATAGTCTCCAGGGAGGGAAACTATGGCTACACCTTC. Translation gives CASSIVSREGNYGYTF.

This CDR3 is CATQGRGQTYGYTF. The CDR3 DNA sequence: TGTGCCACCCAGGGCAGGGGACAGACATATGGCTACACCTTC. V is TRBV6-5 and J is TRBJ1-2; 7 bases match TRBD1. Germline CDR1 and CDR2: MNHEY and SVGAGI. J gave up 5 bases and V 10 bases, and 13 bases lay outside the gene matches. This CDR3 has 14 amino acids.

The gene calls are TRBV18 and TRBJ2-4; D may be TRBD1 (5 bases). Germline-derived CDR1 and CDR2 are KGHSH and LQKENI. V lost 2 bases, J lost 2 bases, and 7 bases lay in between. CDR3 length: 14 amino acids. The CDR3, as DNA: TGTGCCAGCTCACCAGGGGCAACCAAAAACATTCAGTACTTC. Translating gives CASSPGATKNIQYF.